The 20 T cell receptor beta chains presented below share a single source sample, sequenced in a study of cytomegalovirus exposure and HLA in healthy donors. Produced via immunoSEQ multiplex PCR; TCRdb's table is partial and in-frame only. This sample has approximately 64,000 clones, with 80% to 90% found just once. The specimen was PBMCs. Source of these receptors: a woman younger than 35 in good health and CMV-seronegative.

The rearrangement links TRBV2 to TRBJ2-2; TRBD2 agrees at 9 bases. There are 19 residues in the CDR3. Germline loops: CDR1 SNHLY, CDR2 FYNNEI. J gave up 5 bases and V 7 bases, and 20 bases lay outside the gene matches. The CDR3 protein is CASKQTLGLAGTRTGELFF. For the CDR3, the DNA is TGTGCCAGCAAACAAACGCTGGGGCTAGCGGGAACAAGAACCGGGGAGCTGTTTTTT.

The chain combines TRBV5-1 with TRBJ2-2; 7 bases fit TRBD1. Germline assignment: CDR1 SGHRS and CDR2 YFSETQ. Germline trimming cut 2 bases from V and 4 bases from J; bases unmatched to any gene: 5. The CDR3 runs to 15 residues. CDR3 sequence: CASSLQGPSTGELFF. Here the CDR3 DNA reads TGCGCCAGCAGCTTACAGGGGCCGAGCACCGGGGAGCTGTTTTTT.

The chain carries TRBV30 and TRBJ2-1; 7 bases align to TRBD1. J was trimmed by 7 bases and V by 5 bases; bases with no gene match: 14. Germline CDR1 reads GTSNPN; CDR2 reads SVGIG (reference sequence). The CDR3 is 15 residues long. The CDR3, as DNA: TGTGCCTGGTCCACAACAGGGGCGTCGGGAAATGAGCAGTTCTTC. Its translation is CAWSTTGASGNEQFF.

This clone showed up just once. This chain uses TRBV30 with TRBJ1-1, with D unresolved. This CDR3 is 14 amino acids long. Germline CDR1 GTSNPN, CDR2 SVGIG (reference sequence). Trimming shortened V by 0 bases and J by 7 bases, and 15 bases separated the two germline ends. In nucleotides, the CDR3 is TGTGCCTGGAGTGTACTTCTGGGCATGGGTGAAGCTTTCTTT. Translation gives CAWSVLLGMGEAFF.

The table lists this clone with a count of one. The chain carries TRBV6-1 and TRBJ2-7; D is uncertain. The V gene's germline CDR1 is MNHNS and CDR2 SASEGT. This CDR3 contains 14 residues. The V and J ends lost 1 base and 3 bases respectively, with 10 bases between them. The CDR3 sequence is CASSEDATYYEQYF. The CDR3 bases are TGTGCCAGCAGTGAAGACGCCACTTACTACGAGCAGTACTTC.

The rearrangement uses TRBV27 and TRBJ2-3; TRBD2 agrees at 16 bases. V shed 5 bases and J 4 bases; nucleotides not matched to a gene: 9. The CDR3 has 18 residues. CDR1 MNHEY and CDR2 SMNVEV come from the germline V gene (reference sequence). The CDR3 loop is CASSPKGTSGRGADTQYF. The CDR3 DNA reads TGTGCCAGCAGTCCCAAGGGGACTAGCGGGAGGGGTGCAGATACGCAGTATTTT.

This clone appeared once. The chain has TRBV9 and TRBJ1-6; 8 positions agree with TRBD1. The trim removed 5 bases at V and 10 bases at J, leaving 20 bases unmatched. This CDR3 comprises 18 residues. CDR1 is SGDLS, CDR2 YYNGEE, per germline. DNA for the CDR3: TGTGCCAGCAGTGACCCTCGATCTCAGGGGGCATTCGGGTCACCCCTCCACTTT. Translated: CASSDPRSQGAFGSPLHF. The full variable domain, with the rest looked up from reference TRBV9 and TRBJ1-6, is DSGVTQTPKHLITATGQRVTLRCSPRSGDLSVYWYQQSLDQGLQFLIQYYNGEERAKGNILERFSAQQFPDLHSELNLSSLELGDSALYFCASSDPRSQGAFGSPLHFGNGTRLTVT.

The CDR3 loop is CASSADSTRPYTF. CDR3 sequence (DNA): TGTGCCAGCAGTGCGGACAGTACAAGACCCTACACCTTC. The chain employs TRBV28 and TRBJ1-2; weak D call: TRBD1 (6 bases). With 5 bases removed from V and 10 bases from J, the gap between germline ends came to 17 bases. Germline V gives CDR1 MDHEN, CDR2 SYDVKM. This CDR3 spans 13 amino acids.

The chain recombines TRBV5-1 with TRBJ2-7, with TRBD1 matching over 10 bases. The germline V gene has CDR1 SGHRS and CDR2 YFSETQ. CDR3 length: 15 residues. V lost 4 bases to trimming and J lost 2 bases; unmatched junction nucleotides: 6. The CDR3 coding sequence is TGCGCCAGCAGCGCCGCCGGGACAGGGGCCTACGAGCAGTACTTC. It specifies CASSAAGTGAYEQYF.

The chain joins TRBV5-1 to TRBJ1-1; 8 nucleotides match TRBD1. Germline assignment: CDR1 SGHRS and CDR2 YFSETQ. V was pared by 0 bases and J by 4 bases, with 2 bases of the junction left unmatched. The CDR3 contains 14 residues. The CDR3 protein is CASSLGTGLTEAFF. CDR3 nucleotides: TGCGCCAGCAGCTTGGGGACAGGGCTCACTGAAGCTTTCTTT.

This clone has just one count. V and J are TRBV27 and TRBJ1-6; D is uncertain. Germline assignment: CDR1 MNHEY and CDR2 SMNVEV (reference sequence). CDR3 length: 14 residues. V was pared by 2 bases and J by 9 bases, with 11 bases between. In DNA form, the CDR3 reads TGTGCCAGCAGTTTAGTAAGTGGGCTTTCACCCCTCCACTTT. Translation: CASSLVSGLSPLHF.

The rearrangement joins TRBV6-5 to TRBJ2-3, with TRBD1 identical over 7 bases. CDR1 is MNHEY and CDR2 is SVGAGI in the germline V gene. The CDR3 extends over 14 amino acids. The J segment lost 1 base and the V segment lost 6 bases, leaving 4 bases of the junction unmatched. The CDR3 nucleotides read TGTGCCAGCAGGGTTACAGGGGGCACAGATACGCAGTATTTT. Translated, it gives CASRVTGGTDTQYF.

The chain combines TRBV9 with TRBJ2-3, with D maybe TRBD1 (5 bases). V lost 4 bases, J lost 0 bases, and 12 bases lay in between. The CDR3 consists of 15 residues. Germline values: CDR1 SGDLS, CDR2 YYNGEE. CDR3 sequence (DNA): TGTGCCAGCAGCTTGGGGCCGTCTAGCACAGATACGCAGTATTTT. The encoded protein is CASSLGPSSTDTQYF. Full variable domain (missing parts from reference TRBV9 and TRBJ2-3): DSGVTQTPKHLITATGQRVTLRCSPRSGDLSVYWYQQSLDQGLQFLIQYYNGEERAKGNILERFSAQQFPDLHSELNLSSLELGDSALYFCASSLGPSSTDTQYFGPGTRLTVL.

The chain recombines TRBV18 with TRBJ2-7; 7 nucleotides align to TRBD1. Unmatched junction bases numbered 6, after V lost 3 bases and J lost 4 bases. Per germline, CDR1 KGHSH and CDR2 LQKENI. The CDR3 covers 14 residues. The DNA for the CDR3 is TGTGCCAGCTCACCGAGTTTGACAGGGTACGAGCAGTACTTC. Protein sequence: CASSPSLTGYEQYF.

This chain uses TRBV4-3 with TRBJ1-2, with a tentative D call TRBD1 (6 bases). From germline, CDR1 is LGHNA and CDR2 YSLEER. CDR3 length: 15 amino acids. The ends were cut back, 4 bases at V and 4 bases at J, with 16 bases in the middle. This CDR3 is CASSRRETGPYGYTF. CDR3 in DNA: TGCGCCAGCAGCCGCAGAGAGACAGGTCCCTATGGCTACACCTTC.

To note about this clone: The sample has other DNA sequences that encode this CDR3 too. V usage is TRBV4-3 and J usage is TRBJ2-4; weak D call: TRBD1 (6 bases). CDR1 LGHNA and CDR2 YSLEER come from the germline V gene. The CDR3 loop spans 15 amino acids. The V gene lost 3 bases and the J gene lost 6 bases, with 15 bases spanning the gap. In DNA, the CDR3 is TGCGCCAGCAGCCACTCAACAGGGCTCCCAAACATTCAGTACTTC. As protein: CASSHSTGLPNIQYF.

V and J are TRBV19 and TRBJ1-4; 8 positions agree with TRBD1. Germline CDR1 is LNHDA and CDR2 is SQIVND (reference sequence). The CDR3 runs 14 residues. The trim removed 6 bases at V and 7 bases at J, leaving 7 bases unmatched. The CDR3 nucleotides read TGTGCCAGTAGGGGAACAGGGGGGGGTGAAAAACTGTTTTTT. Translated: CASRGTGGGEKLFF.

The genes are TRBV4-3 and TRBJ2-2; D is unresolved. The CDR3 covers 15 residues. The V end lost 0 bases, the J end lost 6 bases, and 11 bases lay between the germline ends. In germline, CDR1 is LGHNA, CDR2 YSLEER. The CDR3 sequence is CASSQDSLIAGELFF. The DNA for the CDR3 is TGCGCCAGCAGCCAAGATAGCTTGATAGCCGGGGAGCTGTTTTTT.

This clone was picked up a small number of times. This sequence joins TRBV2 and TRBJ1-5; a possible D gene is TRBD1 (5 bases). The CDR3 is 13 residues long. Germline V gene sequence: CDR1 SNHLY, CDR2 FYNNEI. With 7 bases removed from V and 4 bases from J, the gap between germline ends came to 11 bases. The CDR3 bases are TGTGCCAGCAAGGGGCAGGGAAATCAGCCCCAGCATTTT. Amino acid sequence: CASKGQGNQPQHF.

This clone was counted a single time. The rearrangement links TRBV5-1 to TRBJ2-1; 10 bases fit TRBD2. Germline-derived CDR1 and CDR2 are SGHRS and YFSETQ. The J segment lost 8 bases and the V segment lost 0 bases, leaving 5 bases of the junction unmatched. CDR3 length: 15 amino acids. This chain's CDR3 is CASSLVVAGGYEQFF. The CDR3 DNA follows: TGCGCCAGCAGCTTGGTGGTAGCGGGAGGATATGAGCAGTTCTTC.